Detailed here is one T cell receptor beta chain. Enrollees, roughly 18 to 90 years old, lived in some 24 US areas. Cohorts were assigned according to the clinical history that participants reported. TCRdb's table, derived via immunoSEQ multiplex PCR, lists solely in-frame clones and lacks some. Of about 220,000 clones listed, about 80% are singletons. The CDR3 consists of 15 residues. Germline V gene lookup returns CDR1 LGHNA and CDR2 YNFKEQ. V lost 3 bases and J 1 base, leaving 10 bases between the germline ends. The data originate from a study of blood T cell repertoires in COVID-19. Study information: Donors in the United States, Italy and Spain gave samples during acute or convalescent COVID-19. Sources were T cells, B-cell-depleted T cells, or PBMCs; the material itself was cDNA or gDNA.

Material for sequencing was PBMCs or T cells enriched from blood (not recorded which). The receptor's source is a woman aged 35 to 49 with acute COVID-19. The chain joins TRBV4-2 to TRBJ1-5; no reliable D call. CDR3: CASSHQRGSNQPQHF. For the CDR3, the DNA is TGTGCCAGCAGCCATCAGCGGGGAAGCAATCAGCCCCAGCATTTT.